These 26 T cell receptor beta chains were all obtained from the same sample, sequenced in a study of blood T cells in healthy people across ages. A J-beta primer mix and a sample-barcoded 5' primer were used in a second PCR of roughly 7 to 12 cycles. TCRdb re-analysed the 5' RACE reads in MiXCR, keeping a single row per CDR3 protein. The repertoire holds about 1,600,000 distinct CDR3 sequences, with about 43% as singletons. The sample was blood. Receptors originate from a woman under 30 in good health.

The gene calls are TRBV5-6 and TRBJ1-2; D possibly corresponds to TRBD1 (5 bases). The CDR3 has 16 amino acids. The ends were cut back, 0 bases at V and 3 bases at J, with 15 bases in the middle. CDR1 SGHDT and CDR2 YYEEEE come from the germline V gene. As DNA, the CDR3 is TGTGCCAGCAGCTTGGTAGAGAACGGGGCCTACTATGGCTACACCTTC. Protein: CASSLVENGAYYGYTF.

DNA for the CDR3: TGTGCCAGCAGCTTGGCGGGGGGAACCACCGGGGAGCTGTTTTTT. Translating it yields CASSLAGGTTGELFF. J is TRBJ2-2 and V is TRBV7-9; 8 positions match TRBD2. Germline values: CDR1 SEHNR, CDR2 FQNEAQ (reference sequence). The CDR3 runs to 15 residues. J was trimmed by 4 bases and V by 3 bases; bases with no gene match: 4.

The rearrangement uses TRBV5-6 and TRBJ2-1; the match to TRBD2 covers 12 bases. V was pared by 3 bases and J by 0 bases, with 4 bases of the junction left unmatched. The CDR3 contains 17 residues. Germline CDR1 SGHDT, CDR2 YYEEEE. CDR3 DNA: TGTGCCAGCAGCTCCTCGACTAGCGGGGGCTCCTACAATGAGCAGTTCTTC. Protein: CASSSSTSGGSYNEQFF.

The rearrangement links TRBV27 to TRBJ1-1, with D possibly TRBD1 on 5 matching bases. With 7 bases removed from V and 1 base from J, the gap between germline ends came to 22 bases. The germline V gene encodes CDR1 MNHEY and CDR2 SMNVEV (reference sequence). This CDR3 spans 17 amino acids. Here the CDR3 DNA reads TGTGCCAGCACCCAATCCGGGGGTCGGGGACGGAACACTGAAGCTTTCTTT. This sequence encodes CASTQSGGRGRNTEAFF.

The chain recombines TRBV27 with TRBJ1-6; 9 bases match TRBD1. The V gene end was trimmed by 6 bases and the J gene end by 8 bases; junction bases not matched to a gene: 5. The CDR3 is 14 residues long. The germline V gene has CDR1 MNHEY and CDR2 SMNVEV (reference sequence). Written as DNA, the CDR3 is TGTGCCAGCAGCTCCGGGACAGGGCATTCACCCCTCCACTTT. Translation: CASSSGTGHSPLHF.

This chain uses TRBV6-1 with TRBJ1-1; D unclear. The CDR3 has 14 amino acids. Germline CDR1 MNHNS, CDR2 SASEGT. V lost 1 base, J lost 6 bases, and 12 bases lay in between. CDR3 sequence (DNA): TGTGCCAGCAGTGAAGATTTGGGGTTACCTGAAGCTTTCTTT. Its protein is CASSEDLGLPEAFF.

J is TRBJ1-1 and V is TRBV28, with 7 positions matching TRBD1. This CDR3 contains 15 residues. V was clipped by 5 bases and J by 1 base; unmatched bases: 7. Looked up from germline, CDR1 is MDHEN and CDR2 is SYDVKM. CDR3 in amino acids: CASSPLQGTNTEAFF. CDR3 DNA sequence: TGTGCCAGCAGTCCATTACAGGGGACGAACACTGAAGCTTTCTTT.

The V and J genes are TRBV4-1 and TRBJ1-3, with D possibly matching TRBD1 (5 bases). Trimming took off 3 bases at V and 3 bases at J, with 12 bases between the two ends. The CDR3 extends over 15 amino acids. Per the germline V gene, CDR1 is MGHRA and CDR2 is YSYEKL. The CDR3 DNA reads TGCGCCAGCAGCCATCCGGGGCCTAGTGGAAACACCATATATTTT. Its protein product is CASSHPGPSGNTIYF.

This rearrangement joins TRBV20-1 to TRBJ2-4, with 8 bases aligning to TRBD1. The junction had 12 bases not matched to a gene; V was cut back by 1 base and J by 13 bases. There are 14 residues in the CDR3. Germline loops: CDR1 DFQATT, CDR2 SNEGSKA (reference sequence). The CDR3, as DNA: TGCAGTGCTAGAGCCGGGACAGGCATCTGGGAGCAGTACTTC. Translated: CSARAGTGIWEQYF.

V gene TRBV5-1 combines with J gene TRBJ2-4; 10 bases map to TRBD1. J gave up 2 bases and V 4 bases, and 9 bases lay outside the gene matches. The length of the CDR3 is 17 residues. Per the germline V gene, CDR1 is SGHRS and CDR2 is YFSETQ. The CDR3 region is CASSPRTGGESKNIQYF. CDR3 DNA: TGCGCCAGCAGCCCAAGGACAGGGGGAGAATCCAAAAACATTCAGTACTTC.

This clonotype was observed a handful of times. This rearrangement joins TRBV29-1 to TRBJ1-2; 7 nucleotides match TRBD1. This CDR3 comprises 13 residues. Losses at the gene ends were 7 bases for V and 4 bases for J; bases not matched to a gene: 9. Per germline, CDR1 SQVTM and CDR2 ANQGSEA. The CDR3 region is CSGIIQGSYGYTF. The DNA for the CDR3 is TGCAGCGGAATTATACAGGGGTCCTATGGCTACACCTTC.

The chain is built from TRBV4-1 and TRBJ2-1; 10 bases are shared with TRBD1. Germline V lookup: CDR1 MGHRA, CDR2 YSYEKL. V lost 1 base to trimming and J lost 8 bases; unmatched junction nucleotides: 5. The CDR3 length is 15 residues. Here the CDR3 reads CASSQADRGLDEQFF. In DNA form, the CDR3 reads TGCGCCAGCAGCCAAGCCGACAGGGGGCTGGATGAGCAGTTCTTC.

This rearrangement joins TRBV29-1 to TRBJ2-7; no clear D gene. This CDR3 spans 13 amino acids. V was clipped by 6 bases and J by 0 bases, with 12 bases between them. In germline, CDR1 is SQVTM, CDR2 ANQGSEA. CDR3 region: CSVDSPSSYEQYF. In DNA, the CDR3 is TGCAGCGTCGATTCCCCAAGCTCCTACGAGCAGTACTTC.

This clonotype appeared once. The chain joins TRBV4-2 to TRBJ2-3; the match to TRBD2 covers 9 bases. The germline CDR1 and CDR2 sequences are LGHNA and YNFKEQ. J gave up 1 base and V 4 bases, and 21 bases lay outside the gene matches. The CDR3 extends over 21 amino acids. The CDR3: CASSRYSILAGGPPGTDTQYF. The DNA of the CDR3 is TGTGCCAGCAGCCGCTACTCAATATTGGCGGGGGGGCCCCCCGGCACAGATACGCAGTATTTT.

The DNA for the CDR3 is TGTGCCAGCAGTTTCCAGCGGGGGGACAATGAGCAGTACTTC. Amino acids: CASSFQRGDNEQYF. V is TRBV27 and J is TRBJ2-5; 9 bases fit TRBD2. Germline CDR1 is MNHEY and CDR2 is SMNVEV (reference sequence). With 3 bases clipped from V and 11 bases from J, the junction kept 10 bases outside the gene matches. This CDR3 spans 14 amino acids.

V is TRBV9 and J is TRBJ2-5, with D maybe TRBD2 (5 bases). V was pared by 1 base and J by 9 bases, with 10 bases between. This CDR3 is 12 amino acids long. CDR1 and CDR2 (germline): SGDLS, YYNGEE. CDR3 sequence reads: CASSVTSGAQYF. In nucleotides, the CDR3 is TGTGCCAGCAGCGTAACATCCGGGGCCCAGTACTTC.

This chain links TRBV29-1 with TRBJ2-4, with D maybe TRBD1 (5 bases). V was clipped by 6 bases and J by 8 bases, with 14 bases between them. The CDR3 contains 12 residues. Per germline, CDR1 SQVTM and CDR2 ANQGSEA. CDR3 nucleotide sequence: TGCAGCGTCGGTCAGGGAAGGGACATTCAGTACTTC. The encoded protein is CSVGQGRDIQYF.

This chain joins TRBV6-1 and TRBJ1-1, with TRBD1 identical over 7 bases. J lost 5 bases, V lost 1 base, and 1 base had no gene match. Germline CDR1 reads MNHNS; CDR2 reads SASEGT. This CDR3 is 13 amino acids long. Here the CDR3 reads CASSEDRGTEAFF. The CDR3 DNA is TGTGCCAGCAGTGAAGACAGGGGAACTGAAGCTTTCTTT.

The chain has TRBV20-1 and TRBJ1-4; D ambiguous. Between the trimmed V and J ends, which lost 5 bases and 0 bases, there was a span of 10 bases. CDR1 and CDR2 (germline): DFQATT, SNEGSKA (reference sequence). The CDR3 covers 14 residues. CDR3 nucleotide sequence: TGCAGTGCTGAGCGGGCGACAACTAATGAAAAACTGTTTTTT. This codes for CSAERATTNEKLFF.

The V gene is TRBV7-3, the J gene TRBJ2-2; TRBD2 is a possible D gene (6 bases). Looked up from germline, CDR1 is SGHTA and CDR2 is FQGTGA. There are 13 residues in the CDR3. Trimming removed 2 bases from V and 13 bases from J, with 14 bases in between. The CDR3 DNA sequence: TGTGCCAGCAGCTTAGGTGGCGGGGCTGGGCTGTTTTTT. Its translation is CASSLGGGAGLFF.

The chain joins TRBV30 to TRBJ2-1; the match to TRBD2 covers 9 bases. The CDR3 is made up of 16 amino acids. V gave up 3 bases and J gave up 4 bases; unmatched junction bases: 10. CDR1 GTSNPN and CDR2 SVGIG come from the germline V gene (reference sequence). The CDR3 spells CAWSGGRAHGYNEQFF. The CDR3 DNA follows: TGTGCCTGGAGCGGCGGGAGGGCCCATGGGTACAATGAGCAGTTCTTC. Looking up the rest from reference TRBV30 and TRBJ2-1 gives the full variable domain: SQTIHQWPATLVQPVGSPLSLECTVEGTSNPNLYWYRQAAGRGLQLLFYSVGIGQISSEVPQNLSASRPQDRQFILSSKKLLLSDSGFYLCAWSGGRAHGYNEQFFGPGTRLTVL.

The chain carries TRBV6-1 and TRBJ2-2, with TRBD1 matching over 8 bases. This CDR3 is 14 amino acids long. J lost 7 bases, V lost 6 bases, and 7 bases had no gene match. The germline gives CDR1 MNHNS, CDR2 SASEGT. CDR3 DNA: TGTGCCAGCAGCAGGACAGGGTCTGGCGGGGAGCTGTTTTTT. As protein: CASSRTGSGGELFF.

The gene calls are TRBV6-5 and TRBJ1-2; no reliable D call. This CDR3 is 11 amino acids long. V was clipped by 6 bases and J by 8 bases, with 10 bases between them. Germline V gene sequence: CDR1 MNHEY, CDR2 SVGAGI. The CDR3: CASSPRSGYTF. CDR3 DNA: TGTGCCAGCAGCCCAAGGTCCGGCTACACCTTC.

This clonotype was recorded only once. V gene TRBV4-1 combines with J gene TRBJ2-6, with TRBD1 matching over 7 bases. The CDR3 totals 17 residues. Germline CDR1 is MGHRA and CDR2 is YSYEKL. V lost 4 bases, J lost 0 bases, and 6 bases stayed unmatched. CDR3 residues: CASSRGTDPSGANVLTF. As DNA, the CDR3 is TGCGCCAGCAGCCGTGGGACAGACCCCTCTGGGGCCAACGTCCTGACTTTC.

The rearrangement links TRBV4-1 to TRBJ2-4; a possible D gene is TRBD1 (5 bases). Trimming pared 6 bases from V and 13 bases from J, leaving 19 bases between. Looked up from germline, CDR1 is MGHRA and CDR2 is YSYEKL. The length of the CDR3 is 13 residues. In nucleotides, the CDR3 is TGCGCCAGCAGACTACAGGAAACCTACAAGCAGTACTTC. Translated, it gives CASRLQETYKQYF.

V usage is TRBV20-1 and J usage is TRBJ1-1, with D hard to call. V was clipped by 3 bases and J by 6 bases, with 14 bases between them. Germline loops: CDR1 DFQATT, CDR2 SNEGSKA (reference sequence). CDR3 length: 13 amino acids. The CDR3 region is CSARLGKRPEAFF. In DNA, the CDR3 is TGCAGTGCTAGGCTCGGGAAACGTCCTGAAGCTTTCTTT.